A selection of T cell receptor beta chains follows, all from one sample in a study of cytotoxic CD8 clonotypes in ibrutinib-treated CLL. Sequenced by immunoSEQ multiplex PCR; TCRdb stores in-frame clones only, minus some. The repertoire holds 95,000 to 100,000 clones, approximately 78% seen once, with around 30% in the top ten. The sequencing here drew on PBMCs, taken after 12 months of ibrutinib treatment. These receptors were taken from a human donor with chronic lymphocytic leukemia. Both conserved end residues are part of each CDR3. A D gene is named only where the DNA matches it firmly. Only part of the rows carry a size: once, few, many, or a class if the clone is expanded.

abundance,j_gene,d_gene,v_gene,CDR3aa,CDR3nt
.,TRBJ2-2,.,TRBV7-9,CASSLTALDGELFF,TGTGCCAGCAGCTTGACAGCATTAGACGGGGAGCTGTTTTTT
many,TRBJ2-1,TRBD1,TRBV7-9,CASSSTGTTTVF,TGTGCCAGCAGCTCGACAGGGACAACCACTGTCTTC
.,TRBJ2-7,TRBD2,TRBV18,CASSPEGLAGYEQYF,TGTGCCAGCTCACCAGAAGGACTAGCGGGGTACGAGCAGTACTTC
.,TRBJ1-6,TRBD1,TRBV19,CASNDRVGSPLHF,TGTGCCAGTAATGACAGGGTGGGTTCACCCCTCCACTTT
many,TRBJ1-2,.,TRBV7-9,CASSLALSFNYGYTF,TGTGCCAGCAGCTTAGCGCTCAGTTTCAACTATGGCTACACCTTC
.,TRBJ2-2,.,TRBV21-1,CASSKARGAGELFF,TGTGCCAGCAGCAAAGCAAGGGGGGCCGGGGAGCTGTTTTTT
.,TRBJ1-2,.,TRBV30,CAWSPTGRSYGYTF,TGTGCCTGGAGTCCTACGGGGCGCAGCTATGGCTACACCTTC
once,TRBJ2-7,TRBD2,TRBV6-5,CASTKGLAGMWYF,TGTGCCAGCACCAAGGGACTAGCGGGGATGTGGTACTTC
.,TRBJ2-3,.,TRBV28,CASSPETPTDTQYF,TGTGCCAGCAGTCCCGAGACACCTACAGATACGCAGTATTTT
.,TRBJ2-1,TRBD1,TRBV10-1,CASSRQGGEQFF,TGCGCCAGCAGCCGACAGGGCGGTGAGCAGTTCTTC
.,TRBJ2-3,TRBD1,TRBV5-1,CASSLGQGAVTQYF,TGCGCCAGCAGTTTGGGGCAGGGGGCGGTTACGCAGTATTTT
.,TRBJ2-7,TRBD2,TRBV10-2,CASSPQRGGEQYF,TGCGCCAGCAGTCCTCAGCGGGGGGGCGAGCAGTACTTC
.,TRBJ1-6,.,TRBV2,CASSGLEYNSPLHF,TGTGCCAGCAGTGGTTTAGAATATAATTCACCCCTCCACTTT
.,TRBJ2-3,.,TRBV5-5,CASSRWTTTDTQYF,TGTGCCAGCAGCCGATGGACCACGACGGATACGCAGTATTTT
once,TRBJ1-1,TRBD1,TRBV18,CASSPVPGQGGTEAFF,TGTGCCAGCTCACCGGTGCCCGGACAGGGTGGCACTGAAGCTTTCTTT
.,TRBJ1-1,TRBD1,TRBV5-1,CASSWDRALGVNTEAFF,TGCGCCAGCAGCTGGGACAGGGCCCTTGGAGTGAACACTGAAGCTTTCTTT
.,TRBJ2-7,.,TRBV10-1,CASSEVDDGQPYEQYF,TGCGCCAGCAGTGAAGTGGATGACGGACAGCCCTACGAGCAGTACTTC
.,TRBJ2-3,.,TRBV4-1,CASSQDMETIGQDF,TGCGCCAGCAGCCAAGACATGGAGACCATAGGGCAGGATTTT
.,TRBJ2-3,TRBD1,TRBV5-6,CASSPLRTGYGDTQYF,TGTGCCAGCAGCCCTTTGCGGACAGGGTATGGAGATACGCAGTATTTT
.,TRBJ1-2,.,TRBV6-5,CASSYGADYGYTF,TGTGCCAGCAGTTACGGGGCGGACTATGGCTACACCTTC
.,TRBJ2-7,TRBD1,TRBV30,CAWSVQGPNEQYF,TGTGCCTGGAGTGTACAGGGGCCCAACGAGCAGTACTTC
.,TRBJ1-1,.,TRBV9,CASSGRQAEAFF,TGTGCCAGCAGCGGGAGACAGGCTGAAGCTTTCTTT
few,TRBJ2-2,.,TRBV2,CASKPTNTGELFF,TGTGCCAGCAAACCGACGAACACCGGGGAGCTGTTTTTT
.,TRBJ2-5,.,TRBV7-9,CASSQRELETQYF,TGTGCCAGCAGCCAACGGGAATTAGAGACCCAGTACTTC
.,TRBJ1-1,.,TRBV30,CAVQGLYTEAFF,TGTGCCGTCCAGGGGTTGTACACTGAAGCTTTCTTT
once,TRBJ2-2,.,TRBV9,CASSATGNTGELFF,TGTGCCAGCAGTGCTACAGGGAACACCGGGGAGCTGTTTTTT
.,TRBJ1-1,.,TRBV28,CASSLRTEAFF,TGTGCCAGCAGTTTGAGAACTGAAGCTTTCTTT
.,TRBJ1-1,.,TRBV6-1,CASSEDPNTEAFF,TGTGCCAGCAGTGAAGACCCGAACACTGAAGCTTTCTTT
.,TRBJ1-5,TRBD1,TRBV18,CASSLGTGNQPQHF,TGTGCCAGCTCACTCGGGACAGGGAATCAGCCCCAGCATTTT
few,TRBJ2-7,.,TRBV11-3,CASSLDGGGTYEQYF,TGTGCCAGCAGCTTAGACGGCGGGGGCACCTACGAGCAGTACTTC
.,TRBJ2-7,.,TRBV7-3,CASSFGGTHEQYF,TGTGCCAGCAGCTTTGGAGGGACCCACGAGCAGTACTTC
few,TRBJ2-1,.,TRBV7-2,CASSLTVGTAFGNEQFF,TGTGCCAGCAGCTTAACAGTTGGGACCGCATTTGGCAATGAGCAGTTCTTC
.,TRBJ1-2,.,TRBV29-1,CSVLAGPGYGYTF,TGCAGCGTTTTAGCGGGCCCAGGGTATGGCTACACCTTC
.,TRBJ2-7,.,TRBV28,CASSPPRGRQDSYEQYF,TGTGCCAGCAGTCCTCCCCGGGGGAGGCAGGATTCCTACGAGCAGTACTTC
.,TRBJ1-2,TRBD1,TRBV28,CASTTTGLEGYTF,TGTGCCAGCACCACGACAGGGTTAGAAGGCTACACCTTC
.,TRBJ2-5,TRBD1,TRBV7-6,CASSSTGMGPETQYF,TGTGCCAGCAGTTCGACAGGGATGGGGCCAGAGACCCAGTACTTC
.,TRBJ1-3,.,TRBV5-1,CASSFRNPTDDYSGNTIYF,TGCGCCAGCAGCTTTAGAAACCCTACCGACGATTACTCTGGAAACACCATATATTTT
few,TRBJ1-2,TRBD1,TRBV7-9,CASRIRTGDGYTF,TGTGCCAGCAGGATAAGGACAGGGGATGGCTACACCTTC
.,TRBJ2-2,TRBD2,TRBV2,CASRRGGGTGELFF,TGTGCCAGCCGGCGGGGGGGCGGCACCGGGGAGCTGTTTTTT
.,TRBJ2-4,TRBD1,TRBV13,CASSIGTVNIQYF,TGTGCCAGCAGCATCGGGACAGTAAACATTCAGTACTTC
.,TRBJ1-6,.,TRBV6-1,CASRADIGRSSPLHF,TGTGCCAGCAGAGCTGACATTGGGAGAAGCTCACCCCTCCACTTT
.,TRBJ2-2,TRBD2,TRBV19,CASSPLAGQGELFF,TGTGCCAGTAGTCCTTTAGCGGGGCAGGGGGAGCTGTTTTTT
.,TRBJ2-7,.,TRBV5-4,CASSQGQLGTRSSYEQYF,TGTGCCAGCAGCCAAGGGCAGTTGGGGACCCGGAGCTCCTACGAGCAGTACTTC
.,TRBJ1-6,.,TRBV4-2,CASSQDSRLRPLHF,TGTGCCAGCAGCCAAGATTCACGATTGAGGCCCCTCCACTTT
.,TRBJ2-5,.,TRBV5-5,CASSFKGPTETQYF,TGTGCCAGCAGCTTTAAGGGCCCAACTGAGACCCAGTACTTC
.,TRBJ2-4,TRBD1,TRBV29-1,CSVEDRTGSLNIQYF,TGCAGCGTTGAAGATAGGACAGGATCTTTAAACATTCAGTACTTC
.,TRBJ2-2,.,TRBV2,CASSVLGGELFF,TGTGCCAGCAGTGTACTGGGCGGGGAGCTGTTTTTT
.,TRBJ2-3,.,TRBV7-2,CASSHRLSDTDTQYF,TGTGCCAGCAGCCATCGACTATCCGACACAGATACGCAGTATTTT
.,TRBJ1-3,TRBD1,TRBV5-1,CASSLGPPTGGGGNTIYF,TGCGCCAGCAGCTTGGGGCCCCCGACAGGGGGCGGTGGAAACACCATATATTTT
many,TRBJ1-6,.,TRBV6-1,CASSFVTGGNSPLHF,TGTGCCAGCAGCTTCGTGACAGGCGGGAATTCACCCCTCCACTTT
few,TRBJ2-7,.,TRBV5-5,CASSLGISSYEQYF,TGTGCCAGCAGCTTGGGCATTTCCTCCTACGAGCAGTACTTC
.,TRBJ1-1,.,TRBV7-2,CASSFSFTSEAFF,TGTGCCAGCAGCTTCAGTTTCACGTCGGAGGCTTTCTTT
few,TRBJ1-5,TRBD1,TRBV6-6,CASSYSTGYSNQPQHF,TGTGCCAGCAGTTACTCGACAGGGTATAGCAATCAGCCCCAGCATTTT
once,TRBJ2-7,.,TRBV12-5,CASGLGRAVYYEQYF,TGTGCTAGTGGTCTCGGTCGGGCAGTTTATTACGAGCAGTACTTC
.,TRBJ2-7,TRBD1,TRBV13,CASSRGTGPYEQYF,TGTGCCAGCAGCCGCGGGACAGGGCCATACGAGCAGTACTTC
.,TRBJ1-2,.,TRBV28,CASSYREYGYTF,TGTGCCAGCAGTTACAGGGAGTATGGCTACACCTTC
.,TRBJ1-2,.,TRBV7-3,CASSLNSGGSYGYTF,TGTGCCAGCAGCTTAAATTCCGGGGGTAGCTATGGCTACACCTTC
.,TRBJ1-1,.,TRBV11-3,CASRGDKSDLNTEAFF,TGTGCCAGCAGGGGCGATAAAAGCGACCTGAACACTGAAGCTTTCTTT
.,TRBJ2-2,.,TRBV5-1,CASRDAKGANTGELFF,TGCGCCAGCAGGGACGCCAAGGGGGCGAACACCGGGGAGCTGTTTTTT